This T cell receptor beta chain stems from a study of metastatic and nonmetastatic thyroid tumors (dated by TCRdb to the early 2020s). Context from the whole study: Repertoires from peripheral blood and from tumor or nodule tissue samples of malignant and benign thyroid patients were compared. Broad study findings and their caveats: In both blood and tumor samples, TCR beta diversity was reported to be significantly higher in malignant tumors than in benign nodules.

CDR3 length: 14 amino acids, cysteine to phenylalanine. The only DNA kept is the CDR3, 42 bases in frame from the first base. CDR1 and CDR2 were assigned from the germline V gene as WSHSY and SAAADI. V sheds 4 bases and J sheds 0 bases, leaving 10 bases between their ends. No treatment had been received by any patient before thyroid surgery. Patient clinical samples collected from about 2012 to 2018 were retrospectively analysed using T-cell receptor beta sequencing. The library was made by PCR. This sample was sequenced with an Illumina HiSeq 4000. High-throughput sequencing was used to profile the TCR beta-chain CDR3 region of every patient. The authors processed their data as follows. The researchers built a classifier to tell apart papillary thyroid cancer patients with distant metastasis, based on CDR3 differences among clinicopathological groups. The Shannon index was used to measure repertoire diversity, and the Morisita-Horn index was used to measure how similar tumor and blood repertoires were. TCRdb's own reprocessing of the public reads used fastp at Q25 and MiXCR and kept productive beta chains. Here the V and J calls rest on TCRdb's processing, not on the authors' analysis. A total of around 30,000 clones appear in this sample, about a sixth of them only once. The ten largest clonotypes hold about 10% of the sample.

Notes on this clone: The antigen it recognizes is unknown. One base away there is no much larger clone; base qualities are not given.

Sequenced: blood. The sequence derives from a female donor with papillary thyroid cancer or a benign thyroid nodule (not recorded which). Some clones in this sample may be carry-over from other donors' samples. Recombination joined TRBV10-2 with TRBJ2-7; 6 matching bases give a weak D call of TRBD2. CDR3 protein: CASSAAGISYEQYF. The DNA is as follows: TGCGCCAGCAGTGCAGCGGGTATCTCCTACGAGCAGTACTTC.